The 23 T cell receptor beta chains in this list originate from one sample, sequenced in a study of OX40 agonist ivuxolimab in advanced cancers. Data came from immunoSEQ multiplex PCR; TCRdb stores just in-frame clones and leaves some out. The sample carries 30,000 to 40,000 clones, roughly nine tenths recorded once. The sequenced sample was CD4+ or CD8+ T cells sorted from blood, obtained in a trial of the OX40 agonist ivuxolimab. Receptors originate from an adult with an advanced solid tumor such as melanoma, head and neck, liver or kidney cancer.

This chain connects TRBV10-1 to TRBJ2-3; unclear D gene. Germline values: CDR1 WNHNN, CDR2 SYGVQD (reference sequence). The length of the CDR3 is 14 residues. The V and J ends lost 11 bases and 0 bases respectively, with 15 bases between them. The CDR3 loop is CAGQTFTSTDTQYF. For the CDR3, the DNA is TGCGCCGGCCAGACATTCACTAGCACAGATACGCAGTATTTT.

The chain is built from TRBV5-1 and TRBJ2-1; D perhaps matches TRBD1 (6 bases). Trimming stripped 0 bases from V and 1 base from J, with 8 bases between. This CDR3 has 15 residues. Germline lookup yields CDR1 SGHRS and CDR2 YFSETQ. The CDR3 reads CASSLDRVSYNEQFF. Written as DNA, the CDR3 is TGCGCCAGCAGCTTGGACAGGGTATCCTACAATGAGCAGTTCTTC.

The chain recombines TRBV5-1 with TRBJ1-1; possibly TRBD1 for D (5 bases). Germline assignment: CDR1 SGHRS and CDR2 YFSETQ. V shed 4 bases and J shed 1 base, with 11 bases lying between them. The CDR3 totals 14 residues. CDR3 in amino acids: CASSRSTGNTEAFF. CDR3 bases: TGCGCCAGCAGCAGGTCTACAGGGAACACTGAAGCTTTCTTT.

This chain links TRBV7-2 with TRBJ2-7, with D unresolved. Germline CDR1 SGHTA, CDR2 FQGNSA. The CDR3 totals 12 residues. Trimming removed 2 bases from V and 2 bases from J, with 4 bases in between. CDR3 DNA: TGTGCCAGCAGCTTAACCGCCTACGAGCAGTACTTC. Its translation is CASSLTAYEQYF.

The rearrangement joins TRBV19 to TRBJ2-5, with unresolved D. Trimming pared 4 bases from V and 4 bases from J, leaving 4 bases between. Germline CDR1 is LNHDA and CDR2 is SQIVND (reference sequence). The CDR3 is 11 amino acids. Here the CDR3 reads CASSSLETQYF. CDR3 in DNA: TGTGCCAGTAGTAGTTTAGAGACCCAGTACTTC.

The chain employs TRBV30 and TRBJ2-7; D not resolved. The V end was cut by 6 bases, the J end by 1 base, with 19 bases between. CDR1 is GTSNPN, CDR2 SVGIG, per germline (reference sequence). The CDR3 contains 15 residues. CDR3 in amino acids: CACPPFVLRSYEQYF. The DNA for the CDR3 is TGTGCCTGTCCCCCGTTCGTGTTACGTTCCTACGAGCAGTACTTC.

This chain links TRBV6-1 with TRBJ1-1; D not resolved. Germline CDR1 MNHNS, CDR2 SASEGT. The CDR3 runs 13 residues. The germline V and J ends were trimmed by 6 bases and 1 base, with 9 bases remaining between them. The chain's CDR3 is CASSINWNTEAFF. The CDR3 coding sequence is TGTGCCAGCAGCATCAACTGGAACACTGAAGCTTTCTTT.

A single count supports this clone. The rearrangement links TRBV19 to TRBJ2-5; D ambiguous. CDR3 size: 13 residues. CDR1 is LNHDA, CDR2 SQIVND, per germline (reference sequence). Trimming cost V 1 base and J 5 bases, with 8 bases left between them. CDR3 coding DNA: TGTGCCAGTAGTATAGGCCTCACCGAGACCCAGTACTTC. Protein product: CASSIGLTETQYF.

This clone has just a few counts. The rearrangement links TRBV5-4 to TRBJ2-1; TRBD2 agrees at 7 bases. Losses at the gene ends were 1 base for V and 0 bases for J; bases not matched to a gene: 7. The CDR3 contains 17 residues. Germline CDR1 reads SGHNT; CDR2 reads YYREEE (reference sequence). The CDR3 region has the DNA TGTGCCAGCAGCTTGCCGGCGGGAGCAAGCTCCTACAATGAGCAGTTCTTC. Translation: CASSLPAGASSYNEQFF.

The V and J genes are TRBV7-2 and TRBJ2-5; weak D call: TRBD2 (5 bases). The end of the DNA is better explained by TRBJ2-7, so the J call may be wrong. The CDR3 is made up of 12 amino acids. Germline CDR1 and CDR2: SGHTA and FQGNSA. In DNA, the CDR3 is TGTGCCAGCAGCCACGCGGGTCGCGAGCAGTACTTC. Protein: CASSHAGREQYF.

This chain joins TRBV25-1 and TRBJ1-2; D remains ambiguous. The CDR3 has 14 residues. Germline assignment: CDR1 MGHDK and CDR2 SYGVNS. V was cut by 4 bases and J by 3 bases, with 12 bases left in between. CDR3 nucleotides: TGTGCCAGCAGTGTTTGGGCCGGGGACTATGGCTACACCTTC. Encoded protein: CASSVWAGDYGYTF.

The V gene is TRBV29-1, the J gene TRBJ2-3; D gene ambiguous. The CDR3 contains 13 residues. V dropped 3 bases and J dropped 2 bases, with 9 bases sitting between them. CDR1 and CDR2 (germline): SQVTM, ANQGSEA. The CDR3 region is CSVDGIHTDTQYF. The CDR3 nucleotides read TGCAGCGTTGATGGGATCCACACAGATACGCAGTATTTT.

The gene calls are TRBV2 and TRBJ2-1; 9 bases match TRBD2. This CDR3 has 12 residues. Germline loops: CDR1 SNHLY, CDR2 FYNNEI. With 11 bases clipped from V and 9 bases from J, the junction kept 8 bases outside the gene matches. This CDR3 reads CAGGLARGEQFF. In DNA, the CDR3 is TGTGCCGGGGGACTAGCCCGCGGTGAGCAGTTCTTC.

The chain uses TRBV11-3 and TRBJ2-7; 7 bases are shared with TRBD2. V shed 7 bases, J shed 2 bases, and the junction held 8 bases outside the gene matches. Germline V gives CDR1 SGHNT, CDR2 YENEEA. The CDR3 is 14 amino acids. Here the CDR3 DNA reads TGTGCCAGCACCACAGCGGGAATCACCTACGAGCAGTACTTC. Its translation is CASTTAGITYEQYF.

The chain is built from TRBV28 and TRBJ1-4; a weak D match, TRBD1 (6 bases). The V gene lost 4 bases and the J gene lost 0 bases, with 6 bases spanning the gap. The V gene's germline CDR1 is MDHEN and CDR2 SYDVKM. The CDR3 runs 14 residues. The CDR3 loop is CASSWTATNEKLFF. In DNA form, the CDR3 reads TGTGCCAGCAGTTGGACAGCAACTAATGAAAAACTGTTTTTT.

J is TRBJ1-5 and V is TRBV30, with D unclear. Looked up from germline, CDR1 is GTSNPN and CDR2 is SVGIG (reference sequence). This CDR3 is 13 amino acids long. V lost 0 bases and J lost 7, with 10 bases in between. This chain's CDR3 is CAWSVGLGQPQHF. CDR3 bases: TGTGCCTGGAGTGTAGGGCTGGGGCAGCCCCAGCATTTT.

The chain uses TRBV7-3 and TRBJ2-1; 12 bases are a match to TRBD2. The CDR3 extends over 15 amino acids. Germline CDR1 SGHTA, CDR2 FQGTGA. With V trimmed by 5 bases and J by 9 bases, 8 bases remained unmatched. The CDR3 reads CASSLPTSGSGEQFF. The CDR3 DNA follows: TGTGCCAGCAGCCTTCCGACTAGCGGGAGTGGTGAGCAGTTCTTC.

The rearrangement links TRBV4-1 to TRBJ2-3, with TRBD2 matching 11 bases. CDR3 size: 18 residues. V was clipped by 3 bases and J by 0 bases; unmatched bases: 8. Germline V gives CDR1 MGHRA, CDR2 YSYEKL. The CDR3 sequence is CASSHSKWTSGSTDTQYF. The CDR3 DNA reads as TGCGCCAGCAGCCACTCGAAATGGACTAGCGGGAGCACAGATACGCAGTATTTT.

The gene calls are TRBV7-2 and TRBJ1-2; 10 bases are shared with TRBD1. This CDR3 has 16 residues. The germline V gene encodes CDR1 SGHTA and CDR2 FQGNSA. With 5 bases clipped from V and 7 bases from J, the junction kept 13 bases outside the gene matches. CDR3 nucleotides: TGTGCCAGCAGCCAACCATCGACAGGGGGCCTTGCTGGCTACACCTTC. This sequence encodes CASSQPSTGGLAGYTF.

The genes are TRBV7-9 and TRBJ1-2; TRBD1 is a possible D gene (6 bases). CDR3 length equals 15 residues. Germline V CDR1 and CDR2: SEHNR, FQNEAQ (reference sequence). Trimming took 5 bases from V and 3 from J, leaving 16 bases between them. CDR3 nucleotide sequence: TGTGCCAGCAGCCGACAGGCGAGGGGGGACTATGGCTACACCTTC. Encoded protein: CASSRQARGDYGYTF. Full variable domain (outside the CDR3, taken from reference TRBV7-9 and TRBJ1-2): DTGVSQNPRHKITKRGQNVTFRCDPISEHNRLYWYRQTLGQGPEFLTYFQNEAQLEKSRLLSDRFSAERPKGSFSTLEIQRTEQGDSAMYLCASSRQARGDYGYTFGSGTRLTVV.

V usage is TRBV30 and J usage is TRBJ2-3, with D possibly being TRBD2 (6 bases). The CDR3 has 21 amino acids. Looked up from germline, CDR1 is GTSNPN and CDR2 is SVGIG (reference sequence). Trimming left V 1 base short and J 1 base short, with 30 bases between. CDR3 sequence: CAWSGALAAGKTPRRTDTQYF. The CDR3 DNA reads as TGTGCCTGGAGTGGGGCCCTGGCGGCGGGGAAAACACCCCGTCGCACAGATACGCAGTATTTT. Variable domain in full (rest from reference TRBV30 and TRBJ2-3): SQTIHQWPATLVQPVGSPLSLECTVEGTSNPNLYWYRQAAGRGLQLLFYSVGIGQISSEVPQNLSASRPQDRQFILSSKKLLLSDSGFYLCAWSGALAAGKTPRRTDTQYFGPGTRLTVL.

CDR3 protein: CASSLSGTGAMIHYGYTF. As DNA, the CDR3 is TGTGCCAGCAGCTTGTCCGGGACAGGGGCCATGATTCACTATGGCTACACCTTC. The V gene is TRBV5-5, the J gene TRBJ1-2; 10 bases align to TRBD1. The V gene's germline CDR1 is SGHKS and CDR2 YYEKEE (reference sequence). Trimming took 1 base from V and 3 from J; bases not matched to a gene: 12. The CDR3 extends over 18 amino acids.

The CDR3 coding sequence is TGTGCCAGCAGTCCCGACAGGTTTGGCTACGAGCAGTACTTC. It is translated as CASSPDRFGYEQYF. This chain links TRBV6-5 with TRBJ2-5; TRBD1 might be the D (6 bases). The J call could be wrong; TRBJ2-7 is a better fit for the DNA end. The CDR3 covers 14 residues. Germline-derived CDR1 and CDR2 are MNHEY and SVGAGI.